This TCR beta chain was documented in a study of T-cell reconstitution after alpha-beta-depleted transplantation in children. This clonotype has a count of ten or more. What it binds is not known. Study conclusions and caveats: The study reportedly traced alpha-beta T cells about two months after transplant to several hundred expanded graft clones.

The CDR3 is 15 amino acids. Germline V gene data show CDR1 as MGHDK and CDR2 as SYGVNS. V was clipped by 4 bases and J by 1 base, with 13 bases between them. Unique molecular identifiers were incorporated when the TCRbeta library was constructed. TCRdb used MiXCR to reprocess the PCR reads, holding one entry per CDR3 protein. The repertoire holds about 260,000 distinct CDR3 sequences, with roughly 8.2% as singletons. This chain connects TRBV25-1 to TRBJ1-1; D unresolved. The input for sequencing was PBMCs, mostly from graft donor cells, taken 180 days after TCRalphabeta/CD19-depleted stem cell transplant. The TCR was taken from a male patient younger than 18 who had a stem cell transplant for acute lymphoblastic leukemia, so the T cells may come from the graft donor. The CDR3 DNA reads TGTGCCAGCAGTGTCCGAACCGTGAGGAACACTGAAGCTTTCTTT. This encodes CASSVRTVRNTEAFF.